This T cell receptor beta chain was profiled in a study of blood T cell repertoires in COVID-19 (TCRdb year 2020). Describing the broader study: Samples covering the acute and convalescent phases of COVID-19 were provided by collaborators in the United States, Italy and Spain. The material from the prospective study consisted of cDNA or gDNA derived from T cells, B-cell-depleted T cells, or PBMCs. The dataset comprised deeply sampled blood TCRbeta repertoires from subjects exposed to, actively infected with, or recovered from COVID-19. The repertoires were made available in a free public database intended to serve as a resource for research on the immune response to SARS-CoV-2. Samples came from the ongoing ImmuneRACE study (first 160 participants) plus 1,254 subjects from 6 global collaborators. Sample metadata almost always included a de-identified subject ID, COVID-19 status, age in years and sex. Where available, HLA class I and class II types were obtained from metadata supplied by the sample provider rather than from assay-based typing. The investigation overall reported the following: The quantity of clinical and demographic metadata differed by source and by participant and was supplied without curation.

Only a few counts were recorded for this clone. Its target antigen remains unknown. No per-base quality is available; no much larger clone lies one base away. V is clipped by 1 base and J by 2 bases, and the sequence between their germline boundaries is 12 bases long. From a lookup of the germline V gene, CDR1 and CDR2 are SGHNT and YENEEA. The CDR3 numbers 15 residues from cysteine through phenylalanine. Only the CDR3 part of the read is kept: 45 bases, read in frame from the first base. At one collaborating source in Seattle, patients were enrolled during active infection and were followed longitudinally through the course of disease. Collaborating institutions collected whole blood in K2EDTA tubes following their own protocols. For TCRbeta analysis, collaborators shipped samples in one of three forms: frozen whole blood, isolated PBMCs, or DNA extracted from either of those sample types. TCRbeta CDR3 regions were amplified from genomic DNA using the immunoSEQ Assay, a bias-controlled multiplex PCR. The published analysis was carried out like this. Nucleated cell counts per sample were estimated from amplification of reference gene primers within the assay. Sequence reads were collapsed and filtered to measure the absolute abundance of every unique TCRbeta CDR3 rearrangement. For each sample, productive Simpson clonality was calculated by taking the square root of Simpson's diversity index across productive rearrangements. What TCRdb holds here is the immuneACCESS table cut down to in-frame rearrangements. Part of the clones is not present; checked against another copy, under half of the missing clones reflect an unresolved V gene, and the others are unexplained. V, J and clone size derive from that table, while D and trimming were established from the DNA sequence. This sample gives about 350,000 clones in total; around 86% of them show up just once. About 6.3% of the sample goes to the ten largest clones.

The chain is encoded by TRBV11-3 joined to TRBJ2-7; a tentative D call is TRBD1 (5 bases match). This clonotype was obtained from a woman in her fifties or sixties with COVID-19, enrolled during active disease. The sample consisted of peripheral blood. The DNA reads as follows: TGTGCCAGCAGCTTAGTGTGGGGCAGGGCCTACGAGCAGTACTTC. Its translation is CASSLVWGRAYEQYF.